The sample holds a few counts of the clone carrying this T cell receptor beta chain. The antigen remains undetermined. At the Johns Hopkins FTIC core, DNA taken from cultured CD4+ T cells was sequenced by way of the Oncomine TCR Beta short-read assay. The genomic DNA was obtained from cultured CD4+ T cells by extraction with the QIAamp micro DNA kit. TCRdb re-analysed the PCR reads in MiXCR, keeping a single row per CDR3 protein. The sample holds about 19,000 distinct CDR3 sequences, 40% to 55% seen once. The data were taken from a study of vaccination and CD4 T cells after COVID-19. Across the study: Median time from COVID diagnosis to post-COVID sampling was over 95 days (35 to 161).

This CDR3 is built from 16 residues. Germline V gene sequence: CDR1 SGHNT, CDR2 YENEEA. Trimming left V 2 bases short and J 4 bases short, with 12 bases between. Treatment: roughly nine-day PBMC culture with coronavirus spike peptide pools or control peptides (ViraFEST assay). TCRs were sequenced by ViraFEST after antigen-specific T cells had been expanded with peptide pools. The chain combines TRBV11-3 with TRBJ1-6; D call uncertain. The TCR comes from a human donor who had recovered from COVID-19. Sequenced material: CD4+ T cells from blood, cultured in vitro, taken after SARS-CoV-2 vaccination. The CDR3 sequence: CASSLTSGRYNSPLHF. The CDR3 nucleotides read TGTGCCAGCAGCTTAACTTCTGGACGGTATAATTCACCCCTCCACTTT.